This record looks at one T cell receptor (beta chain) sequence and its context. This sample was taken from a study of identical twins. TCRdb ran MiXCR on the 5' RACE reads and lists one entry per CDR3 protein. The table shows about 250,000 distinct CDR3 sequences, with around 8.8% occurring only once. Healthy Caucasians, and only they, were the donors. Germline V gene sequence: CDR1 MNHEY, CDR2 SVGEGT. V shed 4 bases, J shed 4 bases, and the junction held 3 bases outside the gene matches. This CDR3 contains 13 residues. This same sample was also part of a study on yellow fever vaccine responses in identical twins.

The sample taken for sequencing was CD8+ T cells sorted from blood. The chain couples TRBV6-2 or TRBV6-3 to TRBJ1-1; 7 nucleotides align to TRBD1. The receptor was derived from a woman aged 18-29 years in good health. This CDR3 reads CASSLTGSTEAFF. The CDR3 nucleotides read TGTGCCAGCAGTTTGACAGGGAGCACTGAAGCTTTCTTT.